A selection of T cell receptor beta chains follows, all from one sample in a study of CD8 T cells in ankylosing spondylitis. MiXCR was run by TCRdb on the 5' RACE reads, yielding one entry per CDR3 protein. The data show around 120,000 distinct CDR3 sequences, less than 25% seen once. Sequences were obtained from synovial fluid, either unsorted or a sorted T cell fraction (not recorded which). These TCRs come from a male donor with ankylosing spondylitis. Both conserved end residues are part of each CDR3. The order of the fields is V gene, J gene, CDR3 protein.

TRBV20-1,TRBJ2-4,CSAEASLAGGAKNIQYF
TRBV6-2/TRBV6-3,TRBJ2-5,CASSQRETQYF
TRBV12-3/TRBV12-4,TRBJ2-2,CASSLGLAGGPGGELFF
TRBV5-1,TRBJ2-6,CASSLASDSGANVLTF
TRBV20-1,TRBJ2-5,CSARDPTTDRETQYF
TRBV5-1,TRBJ2-2,CASSFTGGRTGELFF
TRBV14,TRBJ1-5,CASSQGQGRNQPQHF
TRBV7-9,TRBJ2-1,CASSIGGGLAGLKEQFF
TRBV3-1,TRBJ1-5,CASSQRGGQPQHF
TRBV7-2,TRBJ2-7,CASSKKGEVSYEQYF
TRBV30,TRBJ2-1,CAWRGRWSGRSYEQFF
TRBV20-1,TRBJ2-5,CSVLIGGETQYF
TRBV7-9,TRBJ2-5,CASSLAGRKDETQYF
TRBV20-1,TRBJ2-3,CSASQAAGFTDTQYF
TRBV5-1,TRBJ2-1,CASSFNLAGGRSNEQFF
TRBV6-5,TRBJ2-1,CASSFTDGSGSVNEQFF
TRBV5-8,TRBJ1-6,CASSSGQDYSPLHF
TRBV24-1,TRBJ1-5,CATSFGQDQPQHF
TRBV2,TRBJ2-1,CASIWGLGNEQFF
TRBV20-1,TRBJ2-3,CSAPTGQGSTDTQYF
TRBV5-1,TRBJ1-4,CASSSGTGGFEKLFF
TRBV5-1,TRBJ2-5,CASSFDPARAETQYF
TRBV5-1,TRBJ2-3,CASSLGYSTDTQYF
TRBV6-1,TRBJ2-5,CASSPSGRPQETQYF
TRBV12-3/TRBV12-4,TRBJ1-1,CASTSPWGLNTEAFF
TRBV24-1,TRBJ2-5,CATSRAGGGETQYF
TRBV5-1,TRBJ2-5,CASSSTSEGETQYF
TRBV24-1,TRBJ2-5,CATSGGTETQYF
TRBV19,TRBJ1-4,CASTSPGYNEKLFF
TRBV5-1,TRBJ1-4,CASSPGGATNEKLFF
TRBV20-1,TRBJ2-3,CSAAFRSAGDTDTQYF
TRBV25-1,TRBJ2-3,CASSDPPGRGRTDTQYF
TRBV7-6,TRBJ2-5,CASSLRGVETQYF
TRBV3-1,TRBJ1-1,CASSPQGARTEAFF
TRBV6-5,TRBJ1-2,CASSYVRGADGYTF
TRBV3-1,TRBJ2-5,CASSQLAGVGETQYF
TRBV11-2,TRBJ2-2,CASSSSRAGELFF
TRBV15,TRBJ2-2,CATSSLAGGTGELFF
TRBV6-5,TRBJ2-5,CASSYRGQQETQYF